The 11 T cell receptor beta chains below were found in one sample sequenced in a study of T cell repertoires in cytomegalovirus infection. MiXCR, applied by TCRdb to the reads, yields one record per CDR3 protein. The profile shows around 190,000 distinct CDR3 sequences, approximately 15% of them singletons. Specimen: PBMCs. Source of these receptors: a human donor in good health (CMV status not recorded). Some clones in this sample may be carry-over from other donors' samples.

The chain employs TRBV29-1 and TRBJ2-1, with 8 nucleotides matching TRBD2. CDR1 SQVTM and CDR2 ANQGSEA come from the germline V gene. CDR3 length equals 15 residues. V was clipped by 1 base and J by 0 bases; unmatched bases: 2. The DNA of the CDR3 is TGCAGCGTTGAAGGGGGGACTAGCTCCTACAATGAGCAGTTCTTC. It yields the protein CSVEGGTSSYNEQFF.

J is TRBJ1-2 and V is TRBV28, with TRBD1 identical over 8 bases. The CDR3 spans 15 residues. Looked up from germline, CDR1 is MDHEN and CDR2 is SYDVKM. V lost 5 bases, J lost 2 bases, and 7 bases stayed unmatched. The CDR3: CASSPGQGINYGYTF. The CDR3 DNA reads TGTGCCAGCAGTCCCGGACAGGGAATAAACTATGGCTACACCTTC.

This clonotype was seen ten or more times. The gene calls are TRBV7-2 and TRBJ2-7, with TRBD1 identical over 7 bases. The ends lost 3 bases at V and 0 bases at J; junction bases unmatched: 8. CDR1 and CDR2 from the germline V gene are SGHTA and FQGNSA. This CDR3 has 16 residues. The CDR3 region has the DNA TGTGCCAGCAGCTTTGAACAGGGGAACCTCTCCTACGAGCAGTACTTC. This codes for CASSFEQGNLSYEQYF.

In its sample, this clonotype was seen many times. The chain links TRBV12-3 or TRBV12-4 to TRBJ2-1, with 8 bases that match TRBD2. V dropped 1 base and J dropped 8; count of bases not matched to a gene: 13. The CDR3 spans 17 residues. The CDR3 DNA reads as TGTGCCAGCAGTTTAGGGCCGGGGAGCGGGAGTACCGATGAGCAGTTCTTC. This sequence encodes CASSLGPGSGSTDEQFF.

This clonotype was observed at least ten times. The CDR3 loop reads CASSLAHTALNYGYTF. CDR3 sequence (DNA): TGTGCCAGCAGCTTAGCGCACACAGCACTTAACTATGGCTACACCTTC. V usage is TRBV7-2 and J usage is TRBJ1-2; D gene unclear. The germline V gene encodes CDR1 SGHTA and CDR2 FQGNSA. The CDR3 sequence is 16 residues long. The V end lost 0 bases, the J end lost 1 base, and 12 bases lay between the germline ends.

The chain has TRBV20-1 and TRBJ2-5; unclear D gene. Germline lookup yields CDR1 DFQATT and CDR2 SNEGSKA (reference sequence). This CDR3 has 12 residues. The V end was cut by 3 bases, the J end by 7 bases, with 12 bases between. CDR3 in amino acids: CSARNPIGTQYF. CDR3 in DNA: TGCAGTGCTAGGAATCCAATCGGGACCCAGTACTTC.

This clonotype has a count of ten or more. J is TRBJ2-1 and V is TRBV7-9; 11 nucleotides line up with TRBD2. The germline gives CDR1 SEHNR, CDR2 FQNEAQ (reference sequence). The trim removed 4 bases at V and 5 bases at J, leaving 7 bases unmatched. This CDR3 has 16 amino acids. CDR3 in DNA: TGTGCCAGCAGCTCTGTAGCGGGAGGGCCAGACAATGAGCAGTTCTTC. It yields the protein CASSSVAGGPDNEQFF.

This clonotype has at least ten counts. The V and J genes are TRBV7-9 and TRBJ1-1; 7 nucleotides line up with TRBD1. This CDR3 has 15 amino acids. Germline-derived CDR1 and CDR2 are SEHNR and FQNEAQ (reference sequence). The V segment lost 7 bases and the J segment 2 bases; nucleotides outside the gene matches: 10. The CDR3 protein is CASNSLTGNNTEAFF. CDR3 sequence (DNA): TGTGCCAGCAACTCCCTGACAGGGAACAACACTGAAGCTTTCTTT. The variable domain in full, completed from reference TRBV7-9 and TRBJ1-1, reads DTGVSQNPRHKITKRGQNVTFRCDPISEHNRLYWYRQTLGQGPEFLTYFQNEAQLEKSRLLSDRFSAERPKGSFSTLEIQRTEQGDSAMYLCASNSLTGNNTEAFFGQGTRLTVV.

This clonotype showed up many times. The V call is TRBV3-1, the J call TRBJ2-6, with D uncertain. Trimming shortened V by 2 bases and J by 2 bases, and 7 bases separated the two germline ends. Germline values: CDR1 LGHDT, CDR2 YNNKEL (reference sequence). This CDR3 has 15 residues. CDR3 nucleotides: TGTGCCAGCAGCCAAAGGGCCCCTGGGGCCAACGTCCTGACTTTC. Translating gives CASSQRAPGANVLTF.

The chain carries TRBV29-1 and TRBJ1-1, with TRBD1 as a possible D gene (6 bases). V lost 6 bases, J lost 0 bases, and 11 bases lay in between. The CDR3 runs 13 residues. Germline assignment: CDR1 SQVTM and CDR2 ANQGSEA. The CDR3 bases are TGCAGCGTGATCAGGGGAATGAACACTGAAGCTTTCTTT. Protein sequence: CSVIRGMNTEAFF.

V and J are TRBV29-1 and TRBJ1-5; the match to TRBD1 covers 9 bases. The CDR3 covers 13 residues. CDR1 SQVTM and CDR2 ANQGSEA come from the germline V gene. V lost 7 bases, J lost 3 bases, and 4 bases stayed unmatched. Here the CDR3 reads CSAGTGLNQPQHF. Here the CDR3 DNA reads TGCAGCGCCGGGACAGGGCTCAATCAGCCCCAGCATTTT.